These T cell receptor beta chains were read from a single sample in a study of blood T cells in healthy people across ages. Each CDR3 protein gets one entry after TCRdb re-called the 5' RACE reads with MiXCR. The sample records roughly 730,000 distinct CDR3 sequences, just over 55% being singletons. What was sequenced was blood. These receptors originate from a man aged 35 to 55 in good health. Each CDR3 is given with its conserved first and last residue. Each record gives: V gene, clone size, J gene, D gene, CDR3 protein, CDR3 DNA. D genes are given only for firm matches. Clone size is not always given. Where it is, it says once, few, many or a class for expanded clones.

v_call: TRBV20-1; clone_size: NA; j_call: TRBJ2-3; d_call: NA; cdr3_aa: CSAGGLVTQYF; cdr3_nt: TGCAGTGCTGGAGGTTTGGTTACGCAGTATTTT
v_call: TRBV18; clone_size: NA; j_call: TRBJ1-1; d_call: TRBD1; cdr3_aa: CASSPLFGTGAARRTEAFF; cdr3_nt: TGTGCCAGCTCACCACTATTCGGGACAGGGGCGGCGAGGAGGACTGAAGCTTTCTTT
v_call: TRBV11-2; clone_size: few; j_call: TRBJ2-7; d_call: NA; cdr3_aa: CASSLDPVRAYEQYF; cdr3_nt: TGTGCCAGCAGCTTAGATCCCGTCAGGGCTTACGAGCAGTACTTC
v_call: TRBV19; clone_size: NA; j_call: TRBJ2-5; d_call: NA; cdr3_aa: CASSITRSQETQYF; cdr3_nt: TGTGCCAGTAGTATCACCCGTAGCCAAGAGACCCAGTACTTC
v_call: TRBV9; clone_size: NA; j_call: TRBJ1-2; d_call: NA; cdr3_aa: CASSVNPPTGSLYGYTF; cdr3_nt: TGTGCCAGCAGCGTAAACCCCCCAACAGGGTCGCTTTATGGCTACACCTTC
v_call: TRBV27; clone_size: NA; j_call: TRBJ2-7; d_call: TRBD2; cdr3_aa: CASSFLAGDLAYEQYF; cdr3_nt: TGTGCCAGCAGTTTCCTAGCGGGAGATCTTGCATACGAGCAGTACTTC
v_call: TRBV20-1; clone_size: medium-sized; j_call: TRBJ2-7; d_call: NA; cdr3_aa: CSAREGRSYEQYF; cdr3_nt: TGCAGTGCTAGAGAAGGACGGTCCTACGAGCAGTACTTC
v_call: TRBV20-1; clone_size: NA; j_call: TRBJ1-2; d_call: TRBD1; cdr3_aa: CSAGTGLYNYGYTF; cdr3_nt: TGCAGTGCCGGGACAGGGTTATATAACTATGGATACACCTTC
v_call: TRBV29-1; clone_size: NA; j_call: TRBJ2-5; d_call: TRBD2; cdr3_aa: CSGGGGAGETQYF; cdr3_nt: TGCAGCGGTGGCGGGGGGGCCGGAGAGACCCAGTACTTC
v_call: TRBV6-4; clone_size: many; j_call: TRBJ2-3; d_call: NA; cdr3_aa: CASSDHPTDTQYF; cdr3_nt: TGTGCCAGCAGTGATCACCCGACAGATACGCAGTATTTT
v_call: TRBV12-3/TRBV12-4; clone_size: NA; j_call: TRBJ1-5; d_call: NA; cdr3_aa: CASSYTVSFDGDQPQHF; cdr3_nt: TGTGCCAGCAGCTATACTGTTTCGTTTGACGGGGATCAGCCCCAGCATTTT
v_call: TRBV7-9; clone_size: NA; j_call: TRBJ2-7; d_call: NA; cdr3_aa: CASSLSLGRGPFGEQYF; cdr3_nt: TGTGCCAGCAGCTTGTCACTTGGCAGGGGCCCCTTTGGCGAGCAGTACTTC
v_call: TRBV12-3/TRBV12-4; clone_size: few; j_call: TRBJ1-2; d_call: TRBD1; cdr3_aa: CASSWDRVAYTF; cdr3_nt: TGTGCCAGCAGTTGGGACAGGGTAGCCTACACCTTC
v_call: TRBV5-1; clone_size: once; j_call: TRBJ1-2; d_call: NA; cdr3_aa: CASSSPREVDYTF; cdr3_nt: TGCGCCAGCAGCTCCCCCAGGGAGGTTGACTACACCTTC
v_call: TRBV7-2; clone_size: few; j_call: TRBJ2-3; d_call: NA; cdr3_aa: CASRTAPGAQNTDTQYF; cdr3_nt: TGTGCCAGCAGGACCGCCCCGGGGGCACAAAACACAGATACGCAGTATTTT
v_call: TRBV4-3; clone_size: NA; j_call: TRBJ2-3; d_call: NA; cdr3_aa: CAGSQDSKRSTDTQYF; cdr3_nt: TGCGCCGGCAGCCAAGATTCGAAGCGAAGTACAGATACGCAGTATTTT
v_call: TRBV3-1; clone_size: few; j_call: TRBJ2-5; d_call: NA; cdr3_aa: CASSQDIHKTEYF; cdr3_nt: TGTGCCAGCAGCCAAGATATCCATAAAACGGAGTACTTC
v_call: TRBV29-1; clone_size: few; j_call: TRBJ2-1; d_call: NA; cdr3_aa: CSVEERYNEQFF; cdr3_nt: TGCAGCGTCGAGGAGCGGTACAATGAGCAGTTCTTC
v_call: TRBV5-1; clone_size: NA; j_call: TRBJ2-5; d_call: TRBD1; cdr3_aa: CASSARTGGQGTQYF; cdr3_nt: TGCGCCAGCAGCGCCCGGACAGGTGGACAAGGGACCCAGTACTTC
v_call: TRBV23-1; clone_size: NA; j_call: TRBJ2-3; d_call: NA; cdr3_aa: CASRTSPTASGTDTQYF; cdr3_nt: TGCGCCAGCAGAACGTCCCCCACGGCTAGCGGCACAGATACGCAGTATTTT
v_call: TRBV6-5; clone_size: NA; j_call: TRBJ2-7; d_call: TRBD2; cdr3_aa: CASKTSGYEQYF; cdr3_nt: TGTGCCAGCAAAACTAGCGGCTACGAGCAGTACTTC
v_call: TRBV3-1; clone_size: NA; j_call: TRBJ2-7; d_call: TRBD2; cdr3_aa: CASSQDQGGSRNEQYF; cdr3_nt: TGTGCCAGCAGCCAAGATCAGGGCGGGAGTCGAAACGAGCAGTACTTC
v_call: TRBV20-1; clone_size: NA; j_call: TRBJ2-1; d_call: TRBD2; cdr3_aa: CSARGLREIGNEQFF; cdr3_nt: TGCAGTGCTAGAGGATTGCGGGAGATCGGCAATGAGCAGTTCTTC
v_call: TRBV21-1; clone_size: few; j_call: TRBJ2-7; d_call: NA; cdr3_aa: CASSKSATLVRGQKFEQYF; cdr3_nt: TGTGCCAGCAGCAAATCAGCTACCTTGGTGAGGGGACAGAAGTTCGAGCAGTACTTC
v_call: TRBV20-1; clone_size: NA; j_call: TRBJ2-1; d_call: NA; cdr3_aa: CSAETGGRSYNEQFF; cdr3_nt: TGCAGTGCCGAGACCGGGGGCCGGTCCTACAATGAGCAGTTCTTC
v_call: TRBV7-9; clone_size: few; j_call: TRBJ2-5; d_call: TRBD2; cdr3_aa: CASSPRTSVETQYF; cdr3_nt: TGTGCCAGCAGCCCAAGGACTAGCGTAGAGACCCAGTACTTC
v_call: TRBV20-1; clone_size: NA; j_call: TRBJ2-5; d_call: NA; cdr3_aa: CSARTATPRETLYF; cdr3_nt: TGCAGTGCTAGAACAGCCACCCCTAGGGAGACCCTGTACTTC
v_call: TRBV11-2; clone_size: NA; j_call: TRBJ2-7; d_call: TRBD2; cdr3_aa: CASRPPGLADRRSSYEQYF; cdr3_nt: TGTGCCAGCAGACCGCCGGGACTAGCGGATCGAAGGAGCTCCTACGAGCAGTACTTC
v_call: TRBV7-9; clone_size: few; j_call: TRBJ1-2; d_call: NA; cdr3_aa: CASSFPPGHPSSDYGYTF; cdr3_nt: TGTGCCAGCAGCTTTCCCCCGGGACACCCTAGTTCGGACTATGGCTACACCTTC
v_call: TRBV13; clone_size: NA; j_call: TRBJ2-3; d_call: TRBD2; cdr3_aa: CASSLTSGGFTDTQYF; cdr3_nt: TGTGCCAGCAGCTTGACTAGCGGGGGATTCACAGATACGCAGTATTTT
v_call: TRBV20-1; clone_size: NA; j_call: TRBJ1-2; d_call: TRBD1; cdr3_aa: CSAGTEQINYGYTF; cdr3_nt: TGCAGTGCTGGGACAGAACAAATTAACTATGGCTACACCTTC
v_call: TRBV7-2; clone_size: NA; j_call: TRBJ2-3; d_call: NA; cdr3_aa: CATDNTNTDTQYF; cdr3_nt: TGTGCCACCGACAACACAAACACAGATACGCAGTATTTT
v_call: TRBV12-3/TRBV12-4; clone_size: NA; j_call: TRBJ2-7; d_call: NA; cdr3_aa: CASSSPHSYEQYF; cdr3_nt: TGTGCCAGCAGTTCACCGCACTCCTACGAGCAGTACTTC
v_call: TRBV4-2; clone_size: NA; j_call: TRBJ2-5; d_call: NA; cdr3_aa: CASSQGTSQLKETQYF; cdr3_nt: TGTGCCAGCAGCCAAGGGACTTCCCAACTCAAAGAGACCCAGTACTTC
v_call: TRBV7-3; clone_size: NA; j_call: TRBJ2-5; d_call: TRBD2; cdr3_aa: CASSRGLAGTQETQYF; cdr3_nt: TGTGCCAGCAGCCGGGGACTAGCGGGGACCCAAGAGACCCAGTACTTC
v_call: TRBV11-3; clone_size: NA; j_call: TRBJ2-7; d_call: NA; cdr3_aa: CASSVVTGAYEQYF; cdr3_nt: TGTGCCAGCAGCGTAGTAACAGGTGCCTACGAGCAGTACTTC
v_call: TRBV27; clone_size: many; j_call: TRBJ2-6; d_call: NA; cdr3_aa: CASSSGRSGANVLTF; cdr3_nt: TGTGCCAGCAGTTCAGGGCGCTCTGGGGCCAACGTCCTGACTTTC
v_call: TRBV25-1; clone_size: NA; j_call: TRBJ2-5; d_call: NA; cdr3_aa: CASSEYVRGETQYF; cdr3_nt: TGTGCCAGCAGTGAATACGTCAGGGGAGAGACCCAGTACTTC
v_call: TRBV7-2; clone_size: NA; j_call: TRBJ2-5; d_call: TRBD2; cdr3_aa: CASSRQRGAETQYF; cdr3_nt: TGTGCCAGCAGCAGACAGCGGGGGGCAGAGACCCAGTACTTC
v_call: TRBV6-2/TRBV6-3; clone_size: few; j_call: TRBJ2-3; d_call: NA; cdr3_aa: CASSPGLFKDTQYF; cdr3_nt: TGTGCCAGCAGCCCAGGACTCTTTAAGGATACGCAGTATTTT
v_call: TRBV6-2/TRBV6-3; clone_size: NA; j_call: TRBJ2-1; d_call: TRBD2; cdr3_aa: CASSYSRGGGANEQFF; cdr3_nt: TGTGCCAGCAGTTACTCGCGTGGGGGAGGGGCGAATGAGCAGTTCTTC
v_call: TRBV4-2; clone_size: many; j_call: TRBJ2-6; d_call: NA; cdr3_aa: CASSQDVAHSGANVLTF; cdr3_nt: TGTGCCAGCAGCCAAGACGTGGCCCACTCTGGGGCCAACGTCCTGACTTTC
v_call: TRBV27; clone_size: few; j_call: TRBJ2-7; d_call: TRBD1; cdr3_aa: CASSLRGEGYRQRNRGYEQYF; cdr3_nt: TGTGCCAGCAGTTTACGGGGTGAAGGGTACAGGCAACGCAACAGGGGCTACGAGCAGTACTTC
v_call: TRBV12-3/TRBV12-4; clone_size: NA; j_call: TRBJ2-1; d_call: TRBD1; cdr3_aa: CASRPDRAFGNEQFF; cdr3_nt: TGTGCCAGCAGACCCGACAGGGCCTTTGGCAATGAGCAGTTCTTC
v_call: TRBV7-2; clone_size: NA; j_call: TRBJ1-2; d_call: NA; cdr3_aa: CASSLGQPGNYGYTF; cdr3_nt: TGTGCCAGCAGCTTAGGTCAGCCAGGGAACTATGGCTACACCTTC
v_call: TRBV6-5; clone_size: NA; j_call: TRBJ2-5; d_call: TRBD2; cdr3_aa: CASSYSNPTRLLANQETQYF; cdr3_nt: TGTGCCAGCAGTTACTCGAACCCAACCCGGCTACTAGCGAACCAAGAGACCCAGTACTTC
v_call: TRBV29-1; clone_size: NA; j_call: TRBJ2-7; d_call: NA; cdr3_aa: CSVTNTAYEQYF; cdr3_nt: TGCAGCGTAACTAATACAGCCTACGAGCAGTACTTC
v_call: TRBV5-4; clone_size: NA; j_call: TRBJ1-4; d_call: NA; cdr3_aa: CASSPSGQSGEKLFF; cdr3_nt: TGTGCCAGCAGTCCCTCAGGGCAAAGTGGCGAAAAACTGTTTTTT
v_call: TRBV6-5; clone_size: many; j_call: TRBJ2-5; d_call: NA; cdr3_aa: CASRSPSQSQETQYF; cdr3_nt: TGTGCCAGCAGATCCCCGTCTCAGAGCCAAGAGACCCAGTACTTC